The 3 T cell receptor beta chains presented below share a single source sample, sequenced in a study of blood T cell repertoires in COVID-19. Clones were read by immunoSEQ multiplex PCR, and TCRdb kept only the in-frame ones, dropping some. The table includes fewer than 350,000 clones, roughly 90% detected once. The sample consisted of PBMCs or T cells enriched from blood (not recorded which). Receptor source: a woman aged 18-30 years with acute COVID-19.

This rearrangement joins TRBV5-6 to TRBJ2-7; maybe TRBD2 (7 bases). Germline V gene lookup returns CDR1 SGHDT and CDR2 YYEEEE. The CDR3 totals 11 residues. Trimming took 3 bases from V and 12 from J, leaving 13 bases between them. CDR3 coding DNA: TGTGCCAGCAGCTACTCGGGGGGCCTGTACTTC. This encodes CASSYSGGLYF.

The chain carries TRBV7-3 and TRBJ2-4; D possibly corresponds to TRBD1 (5 bases). The CDR3 length is 14 residues. The germline V gene encodes CDR1 SGHTA and CDR2 FQGTGA. V lost 5 bases and J lost 6, with 14 bases in between. In DNA form, the CDR3 reads TGTGCCAGCAGCCGAGATGGACAAACAAACATTCAGTACTTC. It specifies CASSRDGQTNIQYF.

Here the CDR3 reads CASSLGPRGQQTQYF. In DNA, the CDR3 is TGTGCCAGCAGCCTCGGACCCAGGGGGCAGCAGACCCAGTACTTC. The V gene is TRBV7-2, the J gene TRBJ2-5; 8 bases match TRBD1. The CDR3 spans 15 residues. In germline, CDR1 is SGHTA, CDR2 FQGNSA. V dropped 5 bases and J dropped 6; count of bases not matched to a gene: 11.